These T cell receptor beta chains were read from a single sample in a study of blood T cell repertoires in COVID-19. Sequencing used immunoSEQ multiplex PCR; TCRdb keeps in-frame clones, though not all of them. The data contain 150,000 to 200,000 clones, around 80% of them singletons. Sequencing used peripheral blood. Source of these receptors: a man between 65 and 85 years old with active or convalescent COVID-19. Each CDR3 is given with its conserved first and last residue. D genes are given only for firm matches. Some rows mark clone size as missing; the rest say once, few, many or name a class of expanded clone.

>once|15|TRBJ2-3|TRBD2|TRBV5-4
CASSTGLAGTDTQYF
TGTGCCAGCAGCACAGGACTAGCCGGGACAGATACGCAGTATTTT
>-|12|TRBJ1-5|-|TRBV3-1/TRBV3-2
CASSQRGQPQHF
TGTGCCAGCAGCCAAAGGGGCCAGCCCCAGCATTTT
>few|17|TRBJ2-3|TRBD1|TRBV7-6
CASSLRSGQDNTDTQYF
TGTGCCAGCAGCTTAAGATCGGGACAGGATAACACAGATACGCAGTATTTT
>once|13|TRBJ1-5|-|TRBV7-2
CASSDQGSQPQHF
TGTGCCAGCAGCGACCAGGGGAGCCAGCCCCAGCATTTT
>few|15|TRBJ1-2|-|TRBV28
CASSSGTSTIYGYTF
TGTGCCAGCAGTTCCGGGACATCAACTATCTATGGCTACACCTTC
>-|12|TRBJ2-7|-|TRBV5-4
CASSLSTYEQYF
TGTGCCAGCAGCTTGTCCACCTACGAGCAGTACTTC
>-|20|TRBJ2-2|TRBD2|TRBV19
CASIWGGGERGLVYAGELFF
TGTGCCAGTATTTGGGGCGGTGGAGAGAGGGGACTAGTTTATGCCGGGGAGCTGTTTTTT
>-|13|TRBJ2-5|-|TRBV2
CASSVSNQETQYF
TGTGCCAGCAGTGTTTCCAACCAAGAGACCCAGTACTTC
>-|13|TRBJ1-1|TRBD1|TRBV5-6
CASSSQGATEAFF
TGTGCCAGCAGTTCGCAGGGGGCCACTGAAGCTTTCTTT
>-|14|TRBJ1-6|TRBD1|TRBV7-9
CASRSTGGDSPLHF
TGTGCCAGCAGATCTACAGGGGGGGATTCACCCCTCCACTTT
>few|17|TRBJ1-1|-|TRBV6-2/TRBV6-3
CASSYSSGGLRNTEAFF
TGTGCCAGCAGTTACTCTTCTGGAGGACTAAGGAACACTGAAGCTTTCTTT
>-|18|TRBJ1-2|TRBD1|TRBV5-1
CASSLKLLSDRDLYGYTF
TGCGCCAGCAGCTTGAAGTTGCTAAGTGACAGGGACCTCTATGGCTACACCTTC
>once|16|TRBJ2-2|TRBD1|TRBV9
CASSVRGQGNTGELFF
TGTGCCAGCAGCGTAAGGGGACAGGGGAACACCGGGGAGCTGTTTTTT
>-|12|TRBJ1-5|-|TRBV10-3
CAISGGAEPQHF
TGTGCCATCAGTGGCGGGGCCGAGCCCCAGCATTTT
>-|15|TRBJ2-1|TRBD1|TRBV7-8
CASSSRQGSYNEQFF
TGTGCCAGCAGCTCGAGACAGGGATCTTACAATGAGCAGTTCTTC
>-|14|TRBJ1-2|TRBD1|TRBV2
CASSGQGGNYGYTF
TGTGCCAGCAGTGGACAGGGGGGGAACTATGGCTACACCTTC
>-|10|TRBJ1-1|-|TRBV20-1
CSALTYEAFF
TGCAGTGCTCTAACCTATGAAGCTTTCTTT
>-|14|TRBJ2-2|-|TRBV19
CASNAGFDTGELFF
TGTGCCAGTAACGCAGGGTTCGACACCGGGGAGCTGTTTTTT
>few|14|TRBJ2-1|TRBD2|TRBV15
CATSRDLGRDEQFF
TGTGCCACCAGCAGAGATCTTGGGAGGGACGAGCAGTTCTTC
>-|13|TRBJ2-5|TRBD2|TRBV7-8
CASSFGLAETQYF
TGTGCCAGCAGCTTCGGACTAGCGGAGACCCAGTACTTC
>-|16|TRBJ2-7|-|TRBV5-1
CASSSAPGLQTYEQYF
TGCGCCAGCAGCAGCGCCCCGGGACTTCAAACCTACGAGCAGTACTTC
>-|13|TRBJ2-1|-|TRBV12-3/TRBV12-4
CASSLGGENVAFF
TGTGCCAGCAGTTTGGGGGGAGAAAACGTTGCGTTCTTC
>-|16|TRBJ1-5|TRBD1|TRBV7-2
CASSRFGQGGNQPQHF
TGTGCCAGCAGCCGCTTTGGACAGGGGGGCAATCAGCCCCAGCATTTT
>-|13|TRBJ2-3|TRBD2|TRBV3-1/TRBV3-2
CASSSQRDNAQYF
TGTGCCAGCAGCTCACAGCGGGATAACGCGCAGTATTTT
>-|15|TRBJ1-2|-|TRBV7-2
CASSLPRGLGYGYTF
TGTGCCAGCAGCTTACCTCGGGGGTTAGGTTATGGCTACACCTTC
>-|16|TRBJ1-6|TRBD1|TRBV2
CASRDPTGGSYSPLHF
TGTGCCAGCAGGGACCCGACAGGGGGCTCCTATTCACCCCTCCACTTT
>-|13|TRBJ1-3|-|TRBV5-1
CASSPETANTIYF
TGCGCCAGCAGCCCGGAGACAGCAAACACCATATATTTT
>-|13|TRBJ2-7|-|TRBV15
CATSRDISYEQYF
TGTGCCACCAGCAGGGACATCTCCTACGAGCAGTACTTC
>-|14|TRBJ1-4|TRBD1|TRBV5-6
CASSLGDRDEKLFF
TGTGCCAGCAGCTTAGGGGACAGGGACGAAAAACTGTTTTTT
>few|15|TRBJ1-2|-|TRBV6-1
CASSDLQGYGHGYTF
TGTGCCAGCAGTGATTTGCAGGGCTATGGACATGGCTACACCTTC
>few|14|TRBJ1-1|-|TRBV4-3
CASSQVTGSTEAFF
TGCGCCAGCAGCCAAGTCACAGGGAGCACTGAAGCTTTCTTT
>-|14|TRBJ2-2|TRBD1|TRBV2
CATYPGQRTGELFF
TGTGCCACCTATCCGGGACAGAGAACCGGGGAGCTGTTTTTT
>once|14|TRBJ2-2|TRBD1|TRBV30
CAWRGQGLTGELFF
TGTGCCTGGAGGGGACAGGGGCTCACCGGGGAGCTGTTTTTT
>once|17|TRBJ2-3|TRBD2|TRBV5-8
CASSLAGGEATTDTQYF
TGTGCCAGCAGCTTGGCCGGGGGGGAGGCTACTACAGATACGCAGTATTTT
>-|14|TRBJ2-1|-|TRBV28
CASSLPSAGNEQFF
TGTGCCAGCAGTTTACCCTCCGCCGGGAATGAGCAGTTCTTC
>-|11|TRBJ1-2|-|TRBV20-1
CSAGTGKGYTF
TGCAGTGCCGGCACAGGAAAAGGCTACACCTTC
>-|13|TRBJ1-3|-|TRBV30
CAWARDLRDTIYF
TGTGCCTGGGCGCGGGACCTCAGGGACACCATATATTTT
>-|16|TRBJ1-1|-|TRBV7-2
CASSWRGRGGNTEAFF
TGTGCCAGCAGCTGGCGGGGGCGGGGAGGGAACACTGAAGCTTTCTTT
>-|13|TRBJ2-3|-|TRBV29-1
CSVEAGVADTQYF
TGCAGCGTTGAAGCGGGAGTGGCAGATACGCAGTATTTT
>-|12|TRBJ1-2|-|TRBV2
CASSLVDYGYTF
TGTGCCAGCAGCCTTGTAGACTATGGCTACACCTTC
>-|14|TRBJ2-1|-|TRBV5-4
CASSFDRNYNEQFF
TGTGCCAGCAGCTTCGACAGAAATTACAATGAGCAGTTCTTC
>-|16|TRBJ1-3|-|TRBV19
CASSPFRQSSGNTIYF
TGTGCCAGTAGCCCTTTCCGACAGTCCTCTGGAAACACCATATATTTT
>-|11|TRBJ2-5|-|TRBV2
CASSEQETQYF
TGTGCCAGCAGTGAACAGGAGACCCAGTACTTC
>many|16|TRBJ1-4|TRBD1|TRBV11-2
CASSLGSGGKNEKLFF
TGTGCCAGCAGCTTAGGATCAGGGGGTAAAAATGAAAAACTGTTTTTT